These 4 T cell receptor beta chains were all obtained from the same sample, sequenced in a study of T cells in Graves' hyperthyroidism and ophthalmopathy. The investigators amplified TCR beta CDR3 regions from RNA transcripts. Initially, a first-round RT-PCR of the TCR CDR3 employed the HTBI primer set. TCRdb reanalysed the multiplex PCR reads using MiXCR and keeps one entry per CDR3 protein. Among 490,000 or so distinct CDR3 sequences listed, approximately 23% were seen once. The specimen sequenced was blood. All receptors derive from a woman in her 70s with Graves' ophthalmopathy.

Ten or more counts support this clonotype. The genes are TRBV3-1 and TRBJ2-5; D remains unclear. The CDR3 contains 12 residues. V was trimmed by 1 base and J by 5 bases, leaving 5 bases between them. Germline CDR1 is LGHDT and CDR2 is YNNKEL (reference sequence). The CDR3, as DNA: TGTGCCAGCAGCCAAGTTGCGGAGACCCAGTACTTC. Its protein is CASSQVAETQYF.

The chain is built from TRBV19 and TRBJ1-5; D is perhaps TRBD1 (6 bases). The CDR3 has 15 residues. V shed 9 bases and J shed 5 bases, with 20 bases lying between them. In germline, CDR1 is LNHDA, CDR2 SQIVND (reference sequence). CDR3 residues: CASGTSRGVHQPQHF. The CDR3 DNA reads TGTGCCAGCGGGACATCCCGGGGGGTTCATCAGCCCCAGCATTTT.

This chain joins TRBV7-8 and TRBJ1-5, with D perhaps TRBD1 (5 bases). In germline, CDR1 is SGHVS, CDR2 FQNEAQ. The V end was cut by 5 bases, the J end by 0 bases, with 14 bases between. This CDR3 comprises 16 residues. The DNA for the CDR3 is TGTGCCAGCAGCGCTACGACAGTATATAGCAATCAGCCCCAGCATTTT. This sequence encodes CASSATTVYSNQPQHF.

This clonotype was seen at least ten times. J is TRBJ1-1 and V is TRBV11-2; D is uncertain. With 5 bases removed from V and 5 bases from J, the gap between germline ends came to 12 bases. The CDR3 covers 13 residues. Germline values: CDR1 SGHAT, CDR2 FQNNGV. CDR3 amino acids: CASSALKETEAFF. The CDR3 DNA follows: TGTGCCAGCAGCGCACTCAAGGAAACTGAAGCTTTCTTT.